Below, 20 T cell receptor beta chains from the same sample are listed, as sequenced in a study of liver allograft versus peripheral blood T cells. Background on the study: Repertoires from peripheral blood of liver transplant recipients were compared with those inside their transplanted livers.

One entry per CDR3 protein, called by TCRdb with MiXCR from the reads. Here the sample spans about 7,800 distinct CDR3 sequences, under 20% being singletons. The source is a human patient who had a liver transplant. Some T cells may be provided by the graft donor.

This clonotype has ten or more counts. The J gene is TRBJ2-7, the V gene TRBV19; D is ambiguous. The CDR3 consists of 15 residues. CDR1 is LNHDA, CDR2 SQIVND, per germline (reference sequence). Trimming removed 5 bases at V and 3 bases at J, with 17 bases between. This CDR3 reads CASSLRSPSIYEQYF. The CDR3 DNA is TGTGCCAGTAGTCTACGAAGCCCAAGTATCTACGAGCAGTACTTC.

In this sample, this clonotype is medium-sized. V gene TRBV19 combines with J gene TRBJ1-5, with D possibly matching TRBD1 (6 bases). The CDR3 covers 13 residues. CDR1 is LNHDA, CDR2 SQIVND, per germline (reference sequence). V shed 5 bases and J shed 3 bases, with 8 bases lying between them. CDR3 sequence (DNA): TGTGCCAGTAGTGGGGGGCTCAATCAGCCCCAGCATTTT. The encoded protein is CASSGGLNQPQHF.

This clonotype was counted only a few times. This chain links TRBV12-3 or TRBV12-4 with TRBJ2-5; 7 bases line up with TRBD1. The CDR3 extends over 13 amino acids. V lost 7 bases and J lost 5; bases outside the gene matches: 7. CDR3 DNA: TGTGCCAGCACCTATAGGGGGCTGGAGACCCAGTACTTC. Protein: CASTYRGLETQYF.

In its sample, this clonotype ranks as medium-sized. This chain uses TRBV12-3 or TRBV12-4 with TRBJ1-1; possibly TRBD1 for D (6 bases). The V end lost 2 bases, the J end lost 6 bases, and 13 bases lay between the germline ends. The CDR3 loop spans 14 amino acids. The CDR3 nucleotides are TGTGCCAGCAGTTTAACGGGGGCGAAGGCTGAAGCTTTCTTT. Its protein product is CASSLTGAKAEAFF.

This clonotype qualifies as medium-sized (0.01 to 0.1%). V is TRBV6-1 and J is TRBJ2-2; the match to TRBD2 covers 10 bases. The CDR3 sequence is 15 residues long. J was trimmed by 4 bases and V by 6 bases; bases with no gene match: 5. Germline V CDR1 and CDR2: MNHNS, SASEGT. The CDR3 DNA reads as TGTGCCAGCAGGAGCGGGGGGGCCGGCACCGGGGAGCTGTTTTTT. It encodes CASRSGGAGTGELFF.

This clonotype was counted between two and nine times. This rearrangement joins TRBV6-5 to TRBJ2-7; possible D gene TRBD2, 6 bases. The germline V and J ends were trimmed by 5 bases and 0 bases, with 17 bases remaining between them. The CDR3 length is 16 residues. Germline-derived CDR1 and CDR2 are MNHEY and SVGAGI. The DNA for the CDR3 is TGTGCCAGCAGTCGAACCGGGACTGATCGCTCCTACGAGCAGTACTTC. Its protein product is CASSRTGTDRSYEQYF.

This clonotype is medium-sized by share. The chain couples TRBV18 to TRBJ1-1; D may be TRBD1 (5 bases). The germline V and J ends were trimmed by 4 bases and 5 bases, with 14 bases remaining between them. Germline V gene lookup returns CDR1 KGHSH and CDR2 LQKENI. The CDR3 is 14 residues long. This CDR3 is CASSLSAGITEAFF. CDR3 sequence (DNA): TGTGCCAGCTCACTCAGTGCAGGGATAACTGAAGCTTTCTTT.

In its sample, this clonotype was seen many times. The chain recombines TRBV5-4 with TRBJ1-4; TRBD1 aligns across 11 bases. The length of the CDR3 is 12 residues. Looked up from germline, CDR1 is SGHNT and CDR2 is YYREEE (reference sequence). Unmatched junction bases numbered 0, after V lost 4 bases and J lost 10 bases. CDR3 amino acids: CASSGTGGKLFF. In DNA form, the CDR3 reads TGTGCCAGCAGCGGGACAGGGGGAAAACTGTTTTTT.

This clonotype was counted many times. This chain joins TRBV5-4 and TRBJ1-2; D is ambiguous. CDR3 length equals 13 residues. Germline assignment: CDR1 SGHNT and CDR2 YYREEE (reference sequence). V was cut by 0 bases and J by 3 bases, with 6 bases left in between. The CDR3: CASSLDGYYGYTF. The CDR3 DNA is TGTGCCAGCAGCTTGGACGGCTACTATGGCTACACCTTC.

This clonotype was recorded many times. The DNA for the CDR3 is TGCAGCGTTGCTGGGGCAGGGGAGGGGAAGACCCAGTACTTC. Amino acid sequence: CSVAGAGEGKTQYF. This rearrangement joins TRBV29-1 to TRBJ2-5; possibly TRBD2 for D (7 bases). The CDR3 has 14 residues. With 4 bases removed from V and 6 bases from J, the gap between germline ends came to 18 bases. Per the germline V gene, CDR1 is SQVTM and CDR2 is ANQGSEA.

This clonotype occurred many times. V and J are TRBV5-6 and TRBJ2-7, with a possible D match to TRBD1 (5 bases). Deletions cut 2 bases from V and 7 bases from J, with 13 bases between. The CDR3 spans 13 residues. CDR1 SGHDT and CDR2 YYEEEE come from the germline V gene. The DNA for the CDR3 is TGTGCCAGCAGCTTCTGGGGCGGCGAGGAGCAGTACTTC. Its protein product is CASSFWGGEEQYF.

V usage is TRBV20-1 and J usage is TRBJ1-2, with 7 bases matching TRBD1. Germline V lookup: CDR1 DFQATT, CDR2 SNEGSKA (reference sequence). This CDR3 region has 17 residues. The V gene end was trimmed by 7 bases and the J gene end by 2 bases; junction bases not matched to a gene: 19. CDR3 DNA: TGCAGTGTTTATAGTAGGCCGGGACAGACCTTGAACTATGGCTACACCTTC. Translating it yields CSVYSRPGQTLNYGYTF.

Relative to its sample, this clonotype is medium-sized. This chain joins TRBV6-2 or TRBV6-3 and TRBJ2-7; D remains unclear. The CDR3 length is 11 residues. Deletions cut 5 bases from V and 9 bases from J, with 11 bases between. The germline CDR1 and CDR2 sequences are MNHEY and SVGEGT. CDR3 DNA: TGTGCCAGCAGTCTTGGCCCGAGGCAGTACTTC. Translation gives CASSLGPRQYF.

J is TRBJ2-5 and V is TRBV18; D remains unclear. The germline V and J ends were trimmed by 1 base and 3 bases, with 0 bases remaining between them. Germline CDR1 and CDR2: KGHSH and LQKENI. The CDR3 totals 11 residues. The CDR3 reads CASSPQETQYF. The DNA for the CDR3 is TGTGCCAGCTCACCACAAGAGACCCAGTACTTC.

The CDR3 protein is CASSQSGVTNEKLFF. The CDR3 DNA sequence: TGTGCCAGCAGTCAATCAGGGGTAACTAATGAAAAACTGTTTTTT. This chain joins TRBV12-3 or TRBV12-4 and TRBJ1-4, with D possibly matching TRBD1 (6 bases). This CDR3 is built from 15 residues. Trimming left V 5 bases short and J 1 base short, with 11 bases between.

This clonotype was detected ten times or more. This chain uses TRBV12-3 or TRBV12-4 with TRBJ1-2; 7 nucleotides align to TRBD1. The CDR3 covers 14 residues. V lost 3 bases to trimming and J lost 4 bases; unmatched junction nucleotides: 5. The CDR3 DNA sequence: TGTGCCAGCAGTTTGGAACAGGGGCGCTATGGCTACACCTTC. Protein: CASSLEQGRYGYTF.

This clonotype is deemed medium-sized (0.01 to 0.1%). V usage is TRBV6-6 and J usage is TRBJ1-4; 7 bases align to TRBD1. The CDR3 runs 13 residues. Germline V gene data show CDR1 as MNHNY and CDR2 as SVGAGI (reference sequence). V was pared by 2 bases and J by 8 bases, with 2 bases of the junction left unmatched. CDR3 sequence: CASSYGQEEKLFF. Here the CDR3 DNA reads TGTGCCAGCAGTTACGGACAGGAAGAAAAACTGTTTTTT.

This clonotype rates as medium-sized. The CDR3 bases are TGTGCCATCAGTGTCCGGGACACTGAAGCTTTCTTT. It is translated as CAISVRDTEAFF. This chain links TRBV10-3 with TRBJ1-1, with D unclear. The germline CDR1 and CDR2 sequences are ENHRY and SYGVKD. V was shortened by 4 bases and J by 3 bases, with 6 bases between the two germline ends. The CDR3 extends over 12 amino acids.

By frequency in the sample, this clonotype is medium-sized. CDR3 residues: CASRDSNTEAFF. CDR3 in DNA: TGTGCGAGCAGGGATAGTAACACTGAAGCTTTCTTT. The V call is TRBV10-3, the J call TRBJ1-1; D possibly corresponds to TRBD1 (5 bases). Germline CDR1 and CDR2: ENHRY and SYGVKD. The CDR3 is 12 residues long.

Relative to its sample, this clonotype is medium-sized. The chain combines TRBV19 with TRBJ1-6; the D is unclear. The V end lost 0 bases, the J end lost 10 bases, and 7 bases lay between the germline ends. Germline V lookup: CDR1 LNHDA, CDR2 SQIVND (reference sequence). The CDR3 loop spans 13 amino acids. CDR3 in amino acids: CASSIDRESPLHF. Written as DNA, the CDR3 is TGTGCCAGTAGTATAGACCGAGAGTCACCCCTCCACTTT.